One sample yielded the 30 T cell receptor beta chains listed below, sequenced in a study of T cells in Graves' hyperthyroidism and ophthalmopathy. TCR beta CDR3 regions were amplified from RNA. The study used the HTBI primer set for a first-round RT-PCR of the TCR CDR3. TCRdb used MiXCR to reprocess the multiplex PCR reads, holding one entry per CDR3 protein. The sample has 450,000 to 550,000 distinct CDR3 sequences; approximately 25% are singletons. The sample comprised blood. The receptors here all came from a woman aged 25-40 years with Graves' ophthalmopathy.

A note on this clonotype: The junction does not match germline at one end; this may be a read error. The chain joins TRBV12-3 or TRBV12-4 to TRBJ1-1; D unclear. The CDR3 is made up of 12 amino acids. The DNA for the CDR3 is TGTGCCAGCAGTTTCGAAATCCCCGAAGTTTTCTTT. This gives the protein CASSFEIPEVFF.

This clonotype was observed many times. The chain joins TRBV3-1 to TRBJ1-2; D uncertain. The CDR3 runs to 15 residues. Germline V gives CDR1 LGHDT, CDR2 YNNKEL (reference sequence). Deletions cut 0 bases from V and 3 bases from J, with 11 bases between. The CDR3 spells CASSQDSVRYYGYTF. CDR3 DNA: TGTGCCAGCAGCCAAGACTCGGTACGGTACTATGGCTACACCTTC.

Points on this clonotype: An end of the junction differs from the germline gene, which may be a read error. V is TRBV11-2 and J is TRBJ1-3; 8 bases agree with TRBD1. This CDR3 is 15 amino acids long. Per the germline V gene, CDR1 is SGHAT and CDR2 is FQNNGV. The CDR3 DNA follows: TGTGCCGGCAGCTTCACAGGGGGCTCTGGAAACACCATATATTTT. Translation gives CAGSFTGGSGNTIYF.

This clonotype appeared a single time. V usage is TRBV7-9 and J usage is TRBJ2-7; 7 bases agree with TRBD2. The trim removed 3 bases at V and 6 bases at J, leaving 5 bases unmatched. Germline-derived CDR1 and CDR2 are SEHNR and FQNEAQ (reference sequence). There are 13 residues in the CDR3. This CDR3 reads CASSFALAGEQYF. CDR3 coding DNA: TGTGCCAGCAGCTTCGCTTTAGCGGGCGAGCAGTACTTC.

The rearrangement joins TRBV6-1 to TRBJ1-1; TRBD1 is a possible D gene (6 bases). Germline-derived CDR1 and CDR2 are MNHNS and SASEGT. There are 16 residues in the CDR3. V was cut by 4 bases and J by 0 bases, with 15 bases left in between. This chain's CDR3 is CASSVGGEGVNTEAFF. For the CDR3, the DNA is TGTGCCAGCAGTGTGGGTGGGGAGGGGGTGAACACTGAAGCTTTCTTT.

This clonotype came up a few times. The genes are TRBV10-1 and TRBJ2-5, with a weak D call TRBD2 (7 bases). Germline CDR1 and CDR2: WNHNN and SYGVQD (reference sequence). Trimming shortened V by 4 bases and J by 6 bases, and 24 bases separated the two germline ends. CDR3 size: 17 residues. The CDR3 sequence is CASSGEVAEGGRKTQYF. Written as DNA, the CDR3 is TGCGCCAGCAGTGGGGAGGTAGCGGAGGGGGGGCGAAAGACCCAGTACTTC.

This clonotype has a handful of counts. The chain joins TRBV3-1 to TRBJ2-7; TRBD1 aligns across 7 bases. The CDR3 contains 14 residues. Germline lookup yields CDR1 LGHDT and CDR2 YNNKEL (reference sequence). V lost 4 bases, J lost 2 bases, and 5 bases stayed unmatched. As DNA, the CDR3 is TGTGCCAGCAGCCCCTCCGGGACAGCCTACGAGCAGTACTTC. Encoded protein: CASSPSGTAYEQYF.

J is TRBJ2-7 and V is TRBV28, with 9 bases lining up with TRBD1. CDR3 length: 14 amino acids. CDR1 is MDHEN, CDR2 SYDVKM, per germline. V trimming: 5 bases; J trimming: 5 bases; junction bases outside the gene matches: 7. The CDR3 DNA reads as TGTGCCAGCAGTACGGACAGGGGTTTAGACGAGCAGTACTTC. It codes for CASSTDRGLDEQYF. The complete variable domain, with remaining parts taken from reference TRBV28 and TRBJ2-7, reads DVKVTQSSRYLVKRTGEKVFLECVQDMDHENMFWYRQDPGLGLRLIYFSYDVKMKEKGDIPEGYSVSREKKERFSLILESASTNQTSMYLCASSTDRGLDEQYFGPGTRLTVT.

This clonotype has just a few counts. This chain links TRBV20-1 with TRBJ1-5; D remains unclear. The CDR3 sequence is 16 residues long. V shed 1 base and J shed 5 bases, with 18 bases lying between them. Germline V CDR1 and CDR2: DFQATT, SNEGSKA (reference sequence). Written as DNA, the CDR3 is TGCAGTGCTAGAGCCCGCCGCGGGCCAGCCTATCAGCCCCAGCATTTT. Residues: CSARARRGPAYQPQHF.

The rearrangement links TRBV12-3 or TRBV12-4 to TRBJ1-2; 7 bases match TRBD1. V lost 8 bases, J lost 4 bases, and 7 bases stayed unmatched. The CDR3 sequence is 13 residues long. CDR3 sequence (DNA): TGTGCCAGCGCCCGACAGGGCGCCTATGGCTACACCTTC. Translation: CASARQGAYGYTF.

This clonotype showed up many times. The CDR3 spells CASSWDFKAEAFF. The CDR3 nucleotides are TGTGCCAGCAGTTGGGACTTTAAGGCTGAAGCTTTCTTT. The rearrangement joins TRBV6-5 to TRBJ1-1; TRBD1 is a possible D gene (5 bases). In germline, CDR1 is MNHEY, CDR2 SVGAGI. V was cut by 4 bases and J by 6 bases, with 12 bases left in between. The CDR3 runs to 13 residues.

This clonotype has a count of ten or more. The chain carries TRBV7-8 and TRBJ1-1; D is ambiguous. The germline V gene has CDR1 SGHVS and CDR2 FQNEAQ. Trimming removed 2 bases from V and 1 base from J, with 14 bases in between. This CDR3 spans 16 amino acids. In nucleotides, the CDR3 is TGTGCCAGCAGCTTATATGATTCTGGCGGGAACACTGAAGCTTTCTTT. Translating gives CASSLYDSGGNTEAFF.

At least ten counts were recorded for this clonotype. This chain's CDR3 is CASSSRLAGETQYF. The CDR3 DNA reads as TGTGCCAGCAGTTCCAGACTAGCGGGAGAGACCCAGTACTTC. J is TRBJ2-5 and V is TRBV6-5; TRBD2 matches 10 bases. CDR1 and CDR2 from the germline V gene are MNHEY and SVGAGI. The CDR3 length is 14 residues. With 4 bases clipped from V and 4 bases from J, the junction kept 3 bases outside the gene matches.

Concerning this clonotype: This CDR3 is missing its conserved last phenylalanine or tryptophan, likely due to a read error. V is TRBV6-5 and J is TRBJ1-5, with TRBD1 matching over 7 bases. J gave up 3 bases and V 4 bases, and 3 bases lay outside the gene matches. Germline V gene sequence: CDR1 MNHEY, CDR2 SVGAGI. The CDR3 extends over 14 amino acids. As DNA, the CDR3 is TGTGCCAGCAGTTCGGGACAGATCAATCAGCCCCAGCATTCT. Its translation is CASSSGQINQPQHS.

This clonotype was seen a few times. The chain is built from TRBV12-3 or TRBV12-4 and TRBJ1-6, with 10 bases that match TRBD1. V trimming: 6 bases; J trimming: 5 bases; junction bases outside the gene matches: 7. This CDR3 has 16 amino acids. The chain's CDR3 is CASRGTGDYNNSPLHF. The CDR3 DNA is TGTGCCAGCAGGGGGACAGGGGATTACAATAATTCACCCCTCCACTTT.

Many counts were recorded for this clonotype. The V gene is TRBV7-8, the J gene TRBJ2-7; 7 positions agree with TRBD1. The length of the CDR3 is 16 residues. Germline-derived CDR1 and CDR2 are SGHVS and FQNEAQ. J was trimmed by 2 bases and V by 5 bases; bases with no gene match: 12. As DNA, the CDR3 is TGTGCCAGCAGCCCAATAGGGACAGCAATCGCCTACGAGCAGTACTTC. Its translation: CASSPIGTAIAYEQYF.

This clonotype was detected many times. This rearrangement joins TRBV30 to TRBJ2-5; possible D gene TRBD1, 6 bases. Trimming left V 0 bases short and J 5 bases short, with 13 bases between. Germline CDR1 reads GTSNPN; CDR2 reads SVGIG (reference sequence). The CDR3 sequence is 14 residues long. DNA of the CDR3: TGTGCCTGGAGTGTTAATGGGGGCGCGGAGACCCAGTACTTC. Translating it yields CAWSVNGGAETQYF.

This clonotype was observed at least ten times. V gene TRBV30 combines with J gene TRBJ1-1; maybe TRBD1 (6 bases). The CDR3 runs to 12 residues. Germline CDR1 is GTSNPN and CDR2 is SVGIG (reference sequence). Trimming pared 6 bases from V and 5 bases from J, leaving 13 bases between. The chain's CDR3 is CACKDSLTEAFF. The CDR3 coding sequence is TGTGCCTGCAAGGACAGCCTGACTGAAGCTTTCTTT.

This chain uses TRBV29-1 with TRBJ2-7; 11 nucleotides align to TRBD2. Germline V gene sequence: CDR1 SQVTM, CDR2 ANQGSEA. J gave up 3 bases and V 0 bases, and 7 bases lay outside the gene matches. The CDR3 spans 16 residues. The CDR3, as DNA: TGCAGCGTTGAAGATATAGCGGGGGGGCCGGGCTACGAGCAGTACTTC. Amino acid sequence: CSVEDIAGGPGYEQYF.

The V call is TRBV19, the J call TRBJ1-5; D possibly corresponds to TRBD1 (6 bases). Trimming took off 3 bases at V and 1 base at J, with 22 bases between the two ends. The germline V gene encodes CDR1 LNHDA and CDR2 SQIVND (reference sequence). This CDR3 spans 19 amino acids. The CDR3 reads CASSIPQGRLGYSNQPQHF. For the CDR3, the DNA is TGTGCCAGTAGTATCCCACAGGGAAGGTTGGGATACAGCAATCAGCCCCAGCATTTT.

This clonotype showed up many times. For the CDR3, the DNA is TGTGCCAGCAGTCCAATTGAGGGCAGGGAGGACACTGAAGCTTTCTTT. It is translated as CASSPIEGREDTEAFF. The chain joins TRBV6-1 to TRBJ1-1; TRBD1 might be the D (5 bases). The CDR3 contains 16 residues. Per the germline V gene, CDR1 is MNHNS and CDR2 is SASEGT. The ends were cut back, 5 bases at V and 3 bases at J, with 19 bases in the middle.

This clonotype showed up many times. The rearrangement uses TRBV6-1 and TRBJ2-7; weak D call: TRBD2 (6 bases). Germline CDR1 and CDR2: MNHNS and SASEGT. Trimming removed 6 bases at V and 1 base at J, with 10 bases between. The CDR3 runs to 13 residues. CDR3 region: CASRGRGSYEQYF. The CDR3 nucleotides are TGTGCCAGCAGAGGTCGGGGGTCCTACGAGCAGTACTTC.

This clonotype was seen at least ten times. V and J are TRBV20-1 and TRBJ2-7, with 7 positions matching TRBD1. The ends lost 2 bases at V and 1 base at J; junction bases unmatched: 14. Germline V lookup: CDR1 DFQATT, CDR2 SNEGSKA (reference sequence). CDR3 length equals 17 residues. CDR3 loop: CSARTPGQMILSYEQYF. CDR3 bases: TGCAGTGCTAGAACGCCGGGACAGATGATTTTATCCTACGAGCAGTACTTC.

J is TRBJ1-2 and V is TRBV27; 10 bases align to TRBD1. J gave up 7 bases and V 6 bases, and 2 bases lay outside the gene matches. The CDR3 covers 12 residues. Germline CDR1 is MNHEY and CDR2 is SMNVEV (reference sequence). DNA of the CDR3: TGTGCCAGCAGGACAGGGGGCCTTGGCTACACCTTC. It yields the protein CASRTGGLGYTF.

This clonotype was recorded many times. The chain employs TRBV14 and TRBJ1-1, with a possible D match to TRBD1 (5 bases). This CDR3 spans 14 amino acids. The ends were cut back, 0 bases at V and 7 bases at J, with 12 bases in the middle. The germline V gene encodes CDR1 SGHDN and CDR2 FVKESK. This CDR3 reads CASSQDFWQGEAFF. The CDR3 DNA reads as TGTGCCAGCAGCCAAGACTTCTGGCAGGGTGAAGCTTTCTTT.

The chain uses TRBV6-7 and TRBJ2-2; a possible D gene is TRBD2 (5 bases). TRBV6-7 is noted as an ORF with a role that remains uncertain. The CDR3 covers 16 residues. The V gene lost 2 bases and the J gene lost 1 base, with 11 bases spanning the gap. The CDR3 region is CASSYEGGKNTGELFF. Here the CDR3 DNA reads TGTGCCAGCAGTTACGAGGGCGGAAAGAACACCGGGGAGCTGTTTTTT.

This clonotype was counted at least ten times. A much larger clone differs by one base, so this may be a read error. The gene calls are TRBV6-2 or TRBV6-3 and TRBJ1-1; D gene unclear. Trimming left V 5 bases short and J 5 bases short, with 12 bases between. The CDR3 is made up of 13 amino acids. Germline CDR1 and CDR2: MNHEY and SVGEGT. The CDR3 DNA is TGTGCCAGCAGTCCGCTACAGAGAACTGAAGCTTTCTTT. Translated: CASSPLQRTEAFF.

The gene calls are TRBV3-1 and TRBJ1-3; no clear D. The CDR3 is 13 amino acids. Trimming removed 3 bases from V and 5 bases from J, with 8 bases in between. The germline CDR1 and CDR2 sequences are LGHDT and YNNKEL (reference sequence). CDR3 sequence reads: CASSHGDRNTIYF. CDR3 coding DNA: TGTGCCAGCAGCCACGGCGACCGAAACACCATATATTTT. Filled out from reference TRBV3-1 and TRBJ1-3, the complete variable domain reads DTAVSQTPKYLVTQMGNDKSIKCEQNLGHDTMYWYKQDSKKFLKIMFSYNNKELIINETVPNRFSPKSPDKAHLNLHINSLELGDSAVYFCASSHGDRNTIYFGEGSWLTVV.

In this sample, this clonotype turned up many times. This chain joins TRBV2 and TRBJ1-1; D possibly corresponds to TRBD1 (6 bases). The CDR3 is 13 residues long. The ends were cut back, 0 bases at V and 8 bases at J, with 10 bases in the middle. CDR1 SNHLY and CDR2 FYNNEI come from the germline V gene. The CDR3 spells CASSEAVGTEAFF. CDR3 nucleotide sequence: TGTGCCAGCAGTGAAGCGGTAGGGACAGAAGCTTTCTTT.

This clonotype occurred a few times. DNA for the CDR3: TGCGCCAGCAGCCAAGAGGGCGCGAACACCGGGGAGCTGTTTTTT. Translating gives CASSQEGANTGELFF. The chain links TRBV4-1 to TRBJ2-2; D uncertain. Looked up from germline, CDR1 is MGHRA and CDR2 is YSYEKL. This CDR3 comprises 15 residues. Trimming pared 0 bases from V and 0 bases from J, leaving 5 bases between.